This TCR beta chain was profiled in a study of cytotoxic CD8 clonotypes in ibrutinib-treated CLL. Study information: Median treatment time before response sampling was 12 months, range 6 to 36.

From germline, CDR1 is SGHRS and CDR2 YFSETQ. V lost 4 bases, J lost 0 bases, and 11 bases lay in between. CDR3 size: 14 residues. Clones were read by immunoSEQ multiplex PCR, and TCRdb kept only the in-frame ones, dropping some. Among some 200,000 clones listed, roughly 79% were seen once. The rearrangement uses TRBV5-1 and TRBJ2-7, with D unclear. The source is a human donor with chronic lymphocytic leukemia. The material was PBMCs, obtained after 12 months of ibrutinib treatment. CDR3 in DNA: TGCGCCAGCAGCCTTTCATATAACTCCTACGAGCAGTACTTC. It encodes CASSLSYNSYEQYF. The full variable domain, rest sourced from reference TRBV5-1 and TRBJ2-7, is KAGVTQTPRYLIKTRGQQVTLSCSPISGHRSVSWYQQTPGQGLQFLFEYFSETQRNKGNFPGRFSGRQFSNSRSEMNVSTLELGDSALYLCASSLSYNSYEQYFGPGTRLTVT.